These 22 T cell receptor beta chains originate from one sample sequenced in a study of metastatic and nonmetastatic thyroid tumors. TCRdb reanalyzed the PCR reads with MiXCR. In the table there are about 14,000 clones, around 12% of which are singletons. No treatment of any kind had been given to any patient before thyroid surgery. Sequencing was performed on blood. The receptors originated from a female donor with papillary thyroid cancer or a benign thyroid nodule (not recorded which). Some clones in this sample may be carry-over from other donors' samples.

This clone was counted many times. A read error may account for a junction end that differs from germline. The chain employs TRBV3-1 and TRBJ2-1; D might be TRBD2 (6 bases). This CDR3 comprises 14 residues. Germline assignment: CDR1 LGHDT and CDR2 YNNKEL (reference sequence). The CDR3 DNA reads as TGTGCCAGCAGCCAGGTGGGAGGACTATATCAGAGGATCTTC. This encodes CASSQVGGLYQRIF.

This clone has ten or more counts. CDR3 sequence reads: CSVTGSQGYTF. The CDR3 DNA reads as TGCAGCGTTACAGGGAGTCAAGGCTACACCTTC. The V and J genes are TRBV29-1 and TRBJ1-2, with D possibly being TRBD1 (6 bases). The CDR3 runs to 11 residues. Per germline, CDR1 SQVTM and CDR2 ANQGSEA. V was cut by 5 bases and J by 8 bases, with 12 bases left in between.

About this clone itself: One junction end disagrees with the germline gene, perhaps due to a read error. The chain is built from TRBV10-1 and TRBJ2-6; a weak D match, TRBD1 (5 bases). Germline-derived CDR1 and CDR2 are WNHNN and SYGVQD (reference sequence). The CDR3 is made up of 17 amino acids. CDR3 in amino acids: CASGESGSATGAKVLTF. The CDR3 nucleotides are TGCGCCAGCGGTGAATCCGGGTCAGCCACTGGGGCCAAAGTCCTGACTTTC.

By sample share, this clone is medium-sized. The chain carries TRBV10-1 and TRBJ2-3; the D is unclear. V gave up 7 bases and J gave up 4 bases, with 0 bases separating them. The CDR3 is 9 amino acids. Germline assignment: CDR1 WNHNN and CDR2 SYGVQD (reference sequence). The CDR3 sequence is CASTDTQYF. The DNA for the CDR3 is TGCGCCAGCACAGATACGCAGTATTTT.

This clone is termed medium-sized. The V and J genes are TRBV6-1 and TRBJ1-3; no reliable D call. The germline V gene has CDR1 MNHNS and CDR2 SASEGT. Between the trimmed V and J ends, which lost 1 base and 6 bases, there was a span of 10 bases. The CDR3 runs 14 residues. CDR3 in DNA: TGTGCCAGCAGTGAAGGCGACATAGTAAACACCATATATTTT. Translation gives CASSEGDIVNTIYF.

In this sample, this clone turned up many times. This chain connects TRBV18 to TRBJ2-3; D remains ambiguous. The length of the CDR3 is 16 residues. The V end was cut by 2 bases, the J end by 4 bases, with 16 bases between. CDR1 is KGHSH, CDR2 LQKENI, per germline. Written as DNA, the CDR3 is TGTGCCAGCTCACCAAGCGCAATTACTTCCGCAGATACGCAGTATTTT. Amino acid sequence: CASSPSAITSADTQYF.

In regard to this clone: This same CDR3 is encoded by further DNA sequences in the sample. The V call is TRBV27, the J call TRBJ2-7; D is tentatively TRBD1 or TRBD2 (5 bases each). V lost 6 bases and J 4 bases, leaving 13 bases between the germline ends. The CDR3 extends over 13 amino acids. Germline V gives CDR1 MNHEY, CDR2 SMNVEV (reference sequence). This chain's CDR3 is CASSRDGSYEQYF. The CDR3 coding sequence is TGTGCCAGCAGCAGGGACGGATCATACGAGCAGTACTTC.

Turning to this clone: A much bigger clone sits one base away, suggesting this may be a read error. This rearrangement joins TRBV14 to TRBJ2-5, with TRBD2 identical over 12 bases. Germline CDR1 reads SGHDN; CDR2 reads FVKESK. J gave up 7 bases and V 0 bases, and 9 bases lay outside the gene matches. The CDR3 length is 17 residues. The CDR3 spells CASSQDFTSGRSRTQYF. CDR3 sequence (DNA): TGTGCCAGCAGCCAAGATTTCACTAGCGGGAGGTCGCGGACCCAGTACTTC.

This clone showed up many times. The chain couples TRBV10-2 to TRBJ2-7; possible D gene TRBD1, 6 bases. This CDR3 contains 13 residues. Trimming stripped 1 base from V and 4 bases from J, with 8 bases between. The germline V gene has CDR1 WSHSY and CDR2 SAAADI. The CDR3 bases are TGCGCCAGCAGTGAGTTACAGGGATACGAGCAGTACTTC. Protein sequence: CASSELQGYEQYF.

This clone was counted ten times or more. This chain joins TRBV2 and TRBJ1-2, with D unclear. Between the trimmed V and J ends, which lost 8 bases and 7 bases, there was a span of 17 bases. Per germline, CDR1 SNHLY and CDR2 FYNNEI. The CDR3 has 13 amino acids. CDR3 in amino acids: CASGGSNYGGYTF. As DNA, the CDR3 is TGTGCCAGCGGAGGGTCCAACTATGGTGGCTACACCTTC.

As for this clone: An end of the junction does not agree with germline; a read error may underlie this. The CDR3 region has the DNA TGTGCCAGCAGTTACGCTCCACAGAACAACGGGAAGCTGTTTTTT. Translation gives CASSYAPQNNGKLFF. This chain uses TRBV6-5 with TRBJ2-2, with a tentative D call TRBD2 (5 bases). Germline V gives CDR1 MNHEY, CDR2 SVGAGI. This CDR3 has 15 amino acids.

This clone appeared a few times. This chain links TRBV6-1 with TRBJ2-7, with TRBD2 matching 7 bases. V shed 10 bases and J 4 bases; nucleotides not matched to a gene: 13. The CDR3 sequence is 14 residues long. CDR1 MNHNS and CDR2 SASEGT come from the germline V gene. The CDR3 DNA sequence: TGTGCCAACATGATGGAGGCGGGAGTTTACGAGCAGTACTTC. Translation: CANMMEAGVYEQYF.

By share, this clone counts as medium-sized. V gene TRBV9 combines with J gene TRBJ1-2, with unresolved D. V was cut by 0 bases and J by 8 bases, with 23 bases left in between. Germline values: CDR1 SGDLS, CDR2 YYNGEE. The CDR3 spans 17 residues. The DNA of the CDR3 is TGTGCCAGCAGCGTAGACGGAGGGCTCCCTACCGGCGAGGGCTACACCTTC. This gives the protein CASSVDGGLPTGEGYTF. Variable domain in full (rest from reference TRBV9 and TRBJ1-2): DSGVTQTPKHLITATGQRVTLRCSPRSGDLSVYWYQQSLDQGLQFLIQYYNGEERAKGNILERFSAQQFPDLHSELNLSSLELGDSALYFCASSVDGGLPTGEGYTFGSGTRLTVV.

The sample holds a few counts of this clone. This sequence joins TRBV6-5 and TRBJ1-2; 8 nucleotides line up with TRBD1. The CDR3 has 16 residues. Germline V CDR1 and CDR2: MNHEY, SVGAGI. V was clipped by 2 bases and J by 3 bases; unmatched bases: 8. CDR3 in amino acids: CASSYLLTGADYGYTF. CDR3 nucleotides: TGTGCCAGCAGTTACCTTTTGACAGGGGCAGACTATGGCTACACCTTC.

This clone has a count of ten or more. The CDR3 coding sequence is TGTGCCAGCTCAACTCAGCGGACAGGGTCAGACGGCTATGGCTACACCTTC. It translates to CASSTQRTGSDGYGYTF. The V gene is TRBV18, the J gene TRBJ1-2; 8 bases are a match to TRBD1. The germline V gene has CDR1 KGHSH and CDR2 LQKENI. J was trimmed by 4 bases and V by 5 bases; bases with no gene match: 15. CDR3 length: 17 residues.

This clone rates as medium-sized. The genes are TRBV10-2 and TRBJ2-7; 11 nucleotides match TRBD2. The CDR3 runs 15 residues. The germline CDR1 and CDR2 sequences are WSHSY and SAAADI. J was trimmed by 4 bases and V by 5 bases; bases with no gene match: 7. The CDR3 protein is CASSSLAGVSYEQYF. The CDR3 DNA follows: TGCGCCAGCAGTTCACTAGCGGGGGTTTCGTACGAGCAGTACTTC.

This clone was found many times. CDR3 sequence: CASSQGGGREFF. For the CDR3, the DNA is TGTGCCAGTAGCCAAGGGGGGGGGCGGGAGTTCTTC. The chain links TRBV19 to TRBJ2-1, with a possible D match to TRBD2 (7 bases). The CDR3 sequence is 12 residues long. V lost 6 bases and J 14 bases, leaving 17 bases between the germline ends. CDR1 and CDR2 (germline): LNHDA, SQIVND (reference sequence).

This clone has a handful of counts. The rearrangement joins TRBV5-4 to TRBJ2-5; D ambiguous. V lost 0 bases to trimming and J lost 5 bases, with 17 bases between them. Germline assignment: CDR1 SGHNT and CDR2 YYREEE (reference sequence). CDR3 length: 16 amino acids. The CDR3, as DNA: TGTGCCAGCAGCTTGGCAGGTCCGTCACGGCGGGAGACCCAGTACTTC. Protein product: CASSLAGPSRRETQYF.

This clone is classed as medium-sized. The gene calls are TRBV6-1 and TRBJ2-7, with D perhaps TRBD2 (5 bases). Trimming stripped 6 bases from V and 1 base from J, with 16 bases between. CDR1 is MNHNS, CDR2 SASEGT, per germline. The CDR3 runs to 15 residues. This chain's CDR3 is CASRPGNTQSYEQYF. CDR3 nucleotide sequence: TGTGCCAGCAGACCCGGGAACACCCAATCCTACGAGCAGTACTTC.

Only a few counts were recorded for this clone. This could be a read error, since a much larger clone is one nucleotide away. In the same sample, other DNA sequences code for this CDR3. The chain combines TRBV29-1 with TRBJ1-1; a possible D gene is TRBD1 (6 bases). The CDR3 spans 12 residues. V was shortened by 6 bases and J by 8 bases, with 16 bases between the two germline ends. Germline loops: CDR1 SQVTM, CDR2 ANQGSEA. CDR3 region: CSVGGARGEAFF. Here the CDR3 DNA reads TGCAGCGTGGGGGGGGCGCGGGGCGAAGCTTTCTTT. The entire variable domain, with the rest obtained from reference TRBV29-1 and TRBJ1-1, is as follows: SAVISQKPSRDICQRGTSLTIQCQVDSQVTMMFWYRQQPGQSLTLIATANQGSEATYESGFVIDKFPISRPNLTFSTLTVSNMSPEDSSIYLCSVGGARGEAFFGQGTRLTVV.

This clone occurred many times. Other DNA sequences in the same sample also yield this CDR3. The chain joins TRBV20-1 to TRBJ2-3; TRBD2 matches 8 bases. This CDR3 spans 16 amino acids. V gave up 5 bases and J gave up 0 bases; unmatched junction bases: 10. The V gene's germline CDR1 is DFQATT and CDR2 SNEGSKA (reference sequence). CDR3 protein: CSAAGGARTSTDTQYF. The CDR3 DNA sequence: TGCAGTGCTGCCGGGGGGGCCCGTACCAGCACAGATACGCAGTATTTT.

This clone is categorized as medium-sized. The V and J genes are TRBV12-3 or TRBV12-4 and TRBJ1-2; 8 bases fit TRBD1. V lost 3 bases and J lost 2; bases outside the gene matches: 8. This CDR3 is built from 16 residues. The chain's CDR3 is CASSFRLGDRNYGYTF. The CDR3 bases are TGTGCCAGCAGTTTCAGATTGGGGGACAGGAACTATGGCTACACCTTC.